Shown below are 20 T cell receptor beta chains from a single sample sequenced in a study of blood T cell repertoires in COVID-19. Clones were sequenced by immunoSEQ multiplex PCR, and TCRdb holds only the in-frame ones, with some missing. The data hold around 200,000 clones, with around nine tenths observed a single time. Sequenced: peripheral blood. These receptor sequences come from a man younger than 35 with active or convalescent COVID-19.

In this sample, this clone turned up a few times. The genes are TRBV9 and TRBJ2-1, with D hard to call. Germline values: CDR1 SGDLS, CDR2 YYNGEE. Trimming cost V 0 bases and J 4 bases, with 5 bases left between them. The CDR3 has 13 amino acids. In DNA, the CDR3 is TGTGCCAGCAGCGTAGCAGATTACAATGAGCAGTTCTTC. It encodes CASSVADYNEQFF.

The DNA for the CDR3 is TGTGCCAGCAGTTCCACAGGGTTGGGAGAAAAACTGTTTTTT. Translating gives CASSSTGLGEKLFF. This sequence joins TRBV6-5 and TRBJ1-4; TRBD1 is a possible D gene (6 bases). Germline CDR1 reads MNHEY; CDR2 reads SVGAGI. V was clipped by 4 bases and J by 8 bases, with 14 bases between them. The CDR3 has 14 residues.

This chain links TRBV28 with TRBJ1-1; D unclear. The V gene lost 2 bases and the J gene lost 11 bases, with 12 bases spanning the gap. Germline V CDR1 and CDR2: MDHEN, SYDVKM. This CDR3 has 12 residues. The CDR3 loop is CASSLGRIWAFF. In DNA, the CDR3 is TGTGCCAGCAGTTTAGGCCGAATTTGGGCTTTCTTT.

This sequence joins TRBV5-1 and TRBJ1-4, with D uncertain. The germline CDR1 and CDR2 sequences are SGHRS and YFSETQ. V shed 0 bases and J shed 1 base, with 4 bases lying between them. CDR3 length: 14 amino acids. CDR3 in DNA: TGCGCCAGCAGCTTGGCAGGAACTAATGAAAAACTGTTTTTT. This codes for CASSLAGTNEKLFF.

The chain recombines TRBV10-3 with TRBJ2-1, with 13 bases matching TRBD2. V shed 6 bases and J 4 bases; nucleotides not matched to a gene: 6. This CDR3 is built from 16 residues. Germline V gene sequence: CDR1 ENHRY, CDR2 SYGVKD. CDR3 amino acids: CAIRGTSGDLYNEQFF. The CDR3 DNA is TGTGCCATCAGGGGGACTAGCGGGGATCTATACAATGAGCAGTTCTTC.

There are a few counts of this clone. The chain recombines TRBV19 with TRBJ1-4; tentative D call: TRBD1 (6 bases). The germline V gene encodes CDR1 LNHDA and CDR2 SQIVND (reference sequence). The CDR3 totals 15 residues. The V end was cut by 5 bases, the J end by 15 bases, with 25 bases between. The CDR3, as DNA: TGTGCCAGTAGTCCGGGCCGTGGGCAGGGGATTAGGTTGTTTTTT. Its translation: CASSPGRGQGIRLFF.

The chain combines TRBV7-8 with TRBJ2-3; D is perhaps TRBD2 (6 bases). This CDR3 has 17 residues. V dropped 3 bases and J dropped 5 bases, with 21 bases sitting between them. Germline-derived CDR1 and CDR2 are SGHVS and FQNEAQ. CDR3: CASSFLLKAGPQDTQYF. In DNA, the CDR3 is TGTGCCAGCAGCTTTCTGTTGAAGGCGGGACCTCAAGATACGCAGTATTTT.

V is TRBV19 and J is TRBJ1-1; D gene unclear. This CDR3 has 13 residues. With 5 bases removed from V and 0 bases from J, the gap between germline ends came to 7 bases. In germline, CDR1 is LNHDA, CDR2 SQIVND (reference sequence). For the CDR3, the DNA is TGTGCCAGTAGTTTGGCGGTGAACACTGAAGCTTTCTTT. It encodes CASSLAVNTEAFF.

This rearrangement joins TRBV28 to TRBJ2-5; tentatively, D is TRBD2 (7 bases). Trimming left V 5 bases short and J 2 bases short, with 33 bases between. CDR3 size: 21 residues. The germline V gene encodes CDR1 MDHEN and CDR2 SYDVKM. The CDR3: CASSPRPMGAPWDYLQETQYF. Written as DNA, the CDR3 is TGTGCCAGCAGTCCACGCCCGATGGGGGCCCCCTGGGACTACCTACAAGAGACCCAGTACTTC.

J is TRBJ2-2 and V is TRBV7-9, with 7 bases that match TRBD2. CDR3 size: 14 residues. With V trimmed by 5 bases and J by 5 bases, 5 bases remained unmatched. CDR1 and CDR2 from the germline V gene are SEHNR and FQNEAQ (reference sequence). The CDR3 nucleotides are TGTGCCAGCAGCCCAGCGGGGTCAACCGGGGAGCTGTTTTTT. Amino acids: CASSPAGSTGELFF.

The chain uses TRBV5-5 and TRBJ2-7, with TRBD2 identical over 11 bases. The CDR3 covers 13 residues. Germline-derived CDR1 and CDR2 are SGHKS and YYEKEE (reference sequence). V shed 7 bases and J 4 bases; nucleotides not matched to a gene: 4. CDR3 coding DNA: TGTGCCAGCCATACTAGCGGGAGTTACGAGCAGTACTTC. It yields the protein CASHTSGSYEQYF.

This chain uses TRBV2 with TRBJ1-2; 8 bases agree with TRBD1. Germline V lookup: CDR1 SNHLY, CDR2 FYNNEI. CDR3 length: 13 amino acids. The V gene end was trimmed by 8 bases and the J gene end by 7 bases; junction bases not matched to a gene: 9. The chain's CDR3 is CASSSQGAGGYTF. In nucleotides, the CDR3 is TGTGCCAGCTCCTCGCAGGGGGCGGGTGGCTACACCTTC.

The V call is TRBV4-1, the J call TRBJ2-2, with D possibly being TRBD1 (5 bases). There are 19 residues in the CDR3. CDR1 is MGHRA and CDR2 is YSYEKL in the germline V gene. V was trimmed by 0 bases and J by 0 bases, leaving 17 bases between them. In DNA, the CDR3 is TGCGCCAGCAGCCAAGATTCCGGACACCCGTTCGCGAACACCGGGGAGCTGTTTTTT. It yields the protein CASSQDSGHPFANTGELFF.

The gene calls are TRBV29-1 and TRBJ1-2, with TRBD1 matching 8 bases. There are 13 residues in the CDR3. V shed 5 bases and J 0 bases; nucleotides not matched to a gene: 2. In germline, CDR1 is SQVTM, CDR2 ANQGSEA. The CDR3 DNA reads TGCAGCGTTACAGGGGGAGCTAACTATGGCTACACCTTC. This encodes CSVTGGANYGYTF.

This clone was counted only a few times. The rearrangement links TRBV6-1 to TRBJ1-6; D is unresolved. V lost 0 bases to trimming and J lost 10 bases, with 13 bases between them. This CDR3 is 15 amino acids long. The germline gives CDR1 MNHNS, CDR2 SASEGT. The chain's CDR3 is CASSEATRGSSPLHF. CDR3 coding DNA: TGTGCCAGCAGTGAAGCGACCCGGGGATCATCACCCCTCCACTTT.

The chain has TRBV18 and TRBJ1-1; 7 nucleotides line up with TRBD1. The CDR3 extends over 18 amino acids. Looked up from germline, CDR1 is KGHSH and CDR2 is LQKENI. V lost 2 bases to trimming and J lost 3 bases; unmatched junction nucleotides: 15. The CDR3 region is CASSPAPSLRTGHTEAFF. DNA of the CDR3: TGTGCCAGCTCACCAGCGCCCTCTCTGAGGACAGGCCACACTGAAGCTTTCTTT.

The chain has TRBV29-1 and TRBJ1-1; D unresolved. V was pared by 4 bases and J by 6 bases, with 9 bases between. Germline V CDR1 and CDR2: SQVTM, ANQGSEA. The CDR3 has 11 amino acids. This CDR3 is CSVVAVPEAFF. As DNA, the CDR3 is TGCAGCGTTGTTGCAGTCCCTGAAGCTTTCTTT.

The DNA for the CDR3 is TGTGCCAGCAGCTACCGCGGACAGGGTTTGGGCGATGGCTACACCTTC. Residues: CASSYRGQGLGDGYTF. The chain combines TRBV11-2 with TRBJ1-2; TRBD1 matches at 8 bases. This CDR3 region has 16 residues. Per germline, CDR1 SGHAT and CDR2 FQNNGV. Trimming removed 4 bases from V and 6 bases from J; junction bases left unmatched: 13.

The chain combines TRBV30 with TRBJ1-1, with D possibly TRBD1 on 5 matching bases. The V end lost 2 bases, the J end lost 7 bases, and 11 bases lay between the germline ends. Germline CDR1 reads GTSNPN; CDR2 reads SVGIG (reference sequence). This CDR3 contains 12 residues. The CDR3 loop reads CAWSPGLSEAFF. The CDR3 DNA follows: TGTGCCTGGAGTCCAGGGCTGAGTGAAGCTTTCTTT.

This clone was observed once. The chain joins TRBV27 to TRBJ1-1; D unresolved. V dropped 3 bases and J dropped 2 bases, with 16 bases sitting between them. CDR3 length: 16 amino acids. Germline V CDR1 and CDR2: MNHEY, SMNVEV (reference sequence). CDR3 bases: TGTGCCAGCAGTTTCCTGTCGGGGTCATCAAACACTGAAGCTTTCTTT. Translating it yields CASSFLSGSSNTEAFF.